Sequencing of this T cell receptor beta chain was carried out in a study of shared clonotypes between healthy human individuals (dated by TCRdb to 2018 to 2020). In terms of the full investigation: The cohort comprised a couple of women and a few men aged 18 to 49 years. Blood TCR repertoires of five healthy adults were deeply sequenced to estimate repertoire size and the extent of clonotype sharing between individuals. Per donor, leukapheresis produced somewhere between about 0.94 and 9.5 billion PBMCs. To increase sequencing depth and limit assay-specific biases, different laboratories used diverse techniques to prepare libraries and sequence TCR repertoires. For each donor, CD4 naive and CD4 memory were each run on three plates, CD8 naive on two plates, and CD8 memory on one plate.

The donors were healthy, HIV-negative adults who had no recently reported acute infections or vaccinations. Every donor was a Caucasian adult residing in Nashville, Tennessee, USA. CD4+ T cells were enriched through magnetic negative selection, after which naive cells were positively selected on CD45RA and the remaining negative fraction served as the memory subset. Blood was collected by leukapheresis, and PBMCs were isolated by Ficoll-Histopaque density gradient centrifugation and then cryopreserved in liquid nitrogen vapor phase. Purity and quantity of every magnetically sorted T cell population were checked by analytical flow cytometry. Genomic DNA was isolated from each sorted fraction and quantified by UV absorbance on a Nanodrop 2000c. Its CDR3 holds 15 amino acids, cysteine through phenylalanine. This entry keeps only the CDR3 DNA: 45 bases, framed from base 1. A distance of 8 bases separates the germline ends of V and J, which lose 2 bases and 0 bases respectively. The germline V gene specifies MNHNS as CDR1 and SASEGT as CDR2.

TCR CDR3 regions were amplified from genomic DNA by multiplex PCR using the deep immunoSEQ assay. Extracted genomic DNA from each cell subset was spread evenly across all wells of several immunoSEQ 96-well plates, with each plate serving as a replicate. For sorted subsets, approximately 190 ng of genomic DNA, equivalent to around 31,000 T cell genomes, went into each replicate PCR. Purified libraries were quantified with a Qubit 3.0 fluorometer, sized on a Bioanalyzer 2100, and re-quantified with the KAPA Library Quantification kit. Every immunoSEQ 96-well plate was sequenced on a separate single-read 150-cycle Illumina NextSeq 550 flow cell. Per the original workflow: Because only junctional sequences without quality scores were contained in the immunoSEQ output, filtering matching that applied to full-length reads could not be performed. To assign V/J genes and CDR3, sequences were annotated using PyIR, a Python wrapper for IgBLAST v1.9, with IMGT germline references. Reads with weak V/J assignments (E-value above 1e-6), missing CDR3, stop codons, out-of-frame junctions, or ambiguous translated residues were removed. V3J clonotypes were defined as sequences sharing an identical inferred V gene, J gene, and CDR3 amino acid sequence. Percentage overlap between repertoires was computed as shared unique clonotypes divided by the size of the smaller repertoire. RTK rarefaction, the Chao1 estimator, and Recon v2.1 estimates of unobserved clonotypes were used to assess repertoire richness. Generation probabilities for all TCRbeta clonotypes obtained by the gDNA method from a handful of donors were computed using OLGA. TCRdb carries this immuneACCESS record with in-frame sequences only. Its versions omit some clonotypes, under half of them owing to an unresolved V gene in the studies checked, with the rest unexplained. The V and J calls and clone size come from that table; D and trimming were worked out from the DNA. Present in this sample are over a million clones, under 80% of which were seen just once. The ten largest make up over 1.3% of the sample.

A remark on this clone: This receptor's antigen is unknown. No much larger clone is present one base from it, and per-base qualities are unavailable.

Here is what the overall study found, with its caveats: Based on pairwise subsampling, the degree of clonotype sharing among donors was expected to be affected by sequencing depth. The genetic and exposure-history diversity represented was limited by the small number of donors. Sharing across a few donors was observed for around 5% of naive CD4, over 3% of naive CD8, around 2.5% of memory CD4, and over 0.3% of memory CD8 clonotypes. Sampling was restricted to blood, and TCR repertoires in tissues likely differ from the TCR repertoires found in blood. Naive subsets generally had larger estimated clonotype richness than memory subsets. Rarefaction of sorted-subset datasets indicated incomplete sequencing despite the large sequencing depth. Clonotypes shared by all four sorted-subset donors showed higher generation probabilities than non-shared clonotypes.

Sequencing was done on a sample of memory CD4+ T cells sorted from blood. In the paper's terms, the cell subset or site label means: CD45RA-negative fraction. The origin of this receptor is a man aged 18-30 years in good health. The V and J genes are TRBV6-1 and TRBJ1-3, with the D gene not clear enough to name. DNA sequence: TGTGCCAGCAGTGAAATAACAGACTCTGGAAACACCATATATTTT. It translates as CASSEITDSGNTIYF.